This TCR beta chain was profiled in a study of OX40 agonist ivuxolimab in advanced cancers. Across the study: Three patients, one with hepatocellular carcinoma and two with cutaneous melanoma, responded partially. General observations from the study: Dose levels from 0.1 to 3.0 mg/kg saw CD4+ and CD8+ blood T cells expand clonally by week 6.

Sequencing used immunoSEQ multiplex PCR; TCRdb keeps in-frame clones, though not all of them. The table records tens of thousands of clones, roughly nine tenths of them present only once. In regard to this clone: Antigen specificity is unknown.

This CDR3 has 11 amino acids. V was trimmed by 6 bases and J by 5 bases, leaving 8 bases between them. The V gene's germline CDR1 is DFQATT and CDR2 SNEGSKA (reference sequence). Sequenced here: CD4+ or CD8+ T cells sorted from blood, sampled in a trial of the OX40 agonist ivuxolimab. This chain connects TRBV20-1 to TRBJ2-1; D gene unclear. This TCR derives from an adult with an advanced solid tumor such as melanoma, head and neck, liver or kidney cancer. The CDR3 DNA follows: TGCAGTGCGACCCCCCACAATGAGCAGTTCTTC. It yields the protein CSATPHNEQFF.